These 31 T cell receptor beta chains were all obtained from the same sample, sequenced in a study of blood T cell repertoires in COVID-19. Method: immunoSEQ multiplex PCR; TCRdb's copy keeps in-frame clones and lacks some. The repertoire consists of 150,000 to 200,000 clones, with about four fifths occurring once and the leading ten covering 11% to 15%. Sample: peripheral blood. These receptors all stem from an elderly woman with acute or convalescent COVID-19.

V usage is TRBV4-2 and J usage is TRBJ2-1, with 12 bases lining up with TRBD2. The CDR3 extends over 15 amino acids. The germline CDR1 and CDR2 sequences are LGHNA and YNFKEQ. V lost 4 bases to trimming and J lost 3 bases; unmatched junction nucleotides: 1. CDR3 nucleotide sequence: TGTGCCAGCAGCCCGACTAGCGGGAGCTACAATGAGCAGTTCTTC. This codes for CASSPTSGSYNEQFF.

This clone was seen once. The V call is TRBV5-6, the J call TRBJ2-1, with 8 bases aligning to TRBD2. Per germline, CDR1 SGHDT and CDR2 YYEEEE. The V gene end was trimmed by 4 bases and the J gene end by 7 bases; junction bases not matched to a gene: 4. The CDR3 contains 13 residues. The CDR3 DNA follows: TGTGCCAGCAGCCGGACTAGCTGGAATGAGCAGTTCTTC. This translates into CASSRTSWNEQFF.

The chain combines TRBV5-1 with TRBJ2-5; 7 bases agree with TRBD2. The germline V gene has CDR1 SGHRS and CDR2 YFSETQ. This CDR3 contains 15 residues. Losses at the gene ends were 7 bases for V and 2 bases for J; bases not matched to a gene: 11. CDR3 sequence reads: CASCPTGTTQETQYF. CDR3 bases: TGCGCCAGCTGCCCTACGGGGACTACACAAGAGACCCAGTACTTC.

The rearrangement uses TRBV7-9 and TRBJ2-5; 9 bases match TRBD2. The CDR3 length is 17 residues. Per the germline V gene, CDR1 is SEHNR and CDR2 is FQNEAQ (reference sequence). J lost 4 bases, V lost 1 base, and 10 bases had no gene match. DNA of the CDR3: TGTGCCAGCAGCTTAGGGAGGCGGGGGGGGTCAAGAGAGACCCAGTACTTC. This encodes CASSLGRRGGSRETQYF.

J is TRBJ1-2 and V is TRBV6-5; TRBD1 aligns across 7 bases. The CDR3 extends over 13 amino acids. With V trimmed by 8 bases and J by 4 bases, 7 bases remained unmatched. The germline V gene has CDR1 MNHEY and CDR2 SVGAGI. CDR3 nucleotides: TGTGCCAGCTCCTCGACAGGGCCCTATGGCTACACCTTC. This gives the protein CASSSTGPYGYTF.

The chain links TRBV6-5 to TRBJ2-1; 7 nucleotides match TRBD2. With V trimmed by 8 bases and J by 4 bases, 11 bases remained unmatched. Looked up from germline, CDR1 is MNHEY and CDR2 is SVGAGI. The CDR3 contains 15 residues. The CDR3 here is CASLPGGRMYNEQFF. The CDR3 DNA reads as TGTGCCAGCCTTCCCGGGGGGAGGATGTACAATGAGCAGTTCTTC.

This clone was seen more than once but under ten times. The chain links TRBV7-6 to TRBJ2-3; tentative D call: TRBD2 (5 bases). Germline V lookup: CDR1 SGHVS, CDR2 FNYEAQ. The CDR3 covers 15 residues. Trimming pared 5 bases from V and 2 bases from J, leaving 14 bases between. CDR3 in amino acids: CASSRRSGYTDTQYF. The CDR3 DNA follows: TGTGCCAGCAGCCGTAGGAGCGGTTACACAGATACGCAGTATTTT.

CDR3 in amino acids: CASSFHTQGEAFF. The CDR3 coding sequence is TGTGCCAGCAGCTTCCATACCCAGGGTGAAGCTTTCTTT. This rearrangement joins TRBV11-2 to TRBJ1-1, with D tentatively TRBD1 (5 bases). Trimming removed 3 bases at V and 7 bases at J, with 12 bases between. The CDR3 consists of 13 residues. CDR1 is SGHAT, CDR2 FQNNGV, per germline.

The rearrangement links TRBV6-5 to TRBJ1-1; 7 bases match TRBD1. V lost 10 bases to trimming and J lost 6 bases; unmatched junction nucleotides: 8. The CDR3 is made up of 12 amino acids. From germline, CDR1 is MNHEY and CDR2 SVGAGI. CDR3 nucleotides: TGTGCCACCTTGAAGGGGGCCCCTGAAGCTTTCTTT. Its translation: CATLKGAPEAFF.

This chain uses TRBV19 with TRBJ1-2; a weak D match, TRBD1 (5 bases). V shed 3 bases and J shed 0 bases, with 5 bases lying between them. Germline-derived CDR1 and CDR2 are LNHDA and SQIVND (reference sequence). The CDR3 is 13 residues long. CDR3 protein: CASSMGPNYGYTF. The DNA for the CDR3 is TGTGCCAGTAGTATGGGGCCTAACTATGGCTACACCTTC.

J is TRBJ2-5 and V is TRBV5-6; 10 bases are shared with TRBD2. CDR1 SGHDT and CDR2 YYEEEE come from the germline V gene. CDR3 size: 16 residues. Trimming removed 4 bases from V and 0 bases from J; junction bases left unmatched: 6. CDR3 sequence: CASSPLAGEDQETQYF. CDR3 nucleotide sequence: TGTGCCAGCAGCCCGCTAGCGGGAGAAGACCAAGAGACCCAGTACTTC.

This chain uses TRBV5-6 with TRBJ1-4; maybe TRBD1 (6 bases). There are 14 residues in the CDR3. Germline lookup yields CDR1 SGHDT and CDR2 YYEEEE. The V end lost 6 bases, the J end lost 0 bases, and 9 bases lay between the germline ends. CDR3 protein: CASTRTATNEKLFF. DNA of the CDR3: TGTGCCAGCACCCGGACAGCAACTAATGAAAAACTGTTTTTT. The full variable domain, its missing parts supplied by reference TRBV5-6 and TRBJ1-4, is DAGVTQSPTHLIKTRGQQVTLRCSPKSGHDTVSWYQQALGQGPQFIFQYYEEEERQRGNFPDRFSGHQFPNYSSELNVNALLLGDSALYLCASTRTATNEKLFFGSGTQLSVL.

The chain employs TRBV5-1 and TRBJ2-3, with D perhaps matching TRBD2 (5 bases). Germline CDR1 SGHRS, CDR2 YFSETQ. The CDR3 totals 14 residues. V lost 4 bases and J 6 bases, leaving 15 bases between the germline ends. CDR3 amino acids: CASSNSEGGDTQYF. CDR3 nucleotides: TGCGCCAGCAGCAACAGCGAAGGAGGCGATACGCAGTATTTT.

This clone was counted only a few times. This chain connects TRBV30 to TRBJ2-1; D is possibly TRBD1 (6 bases). V gave up 2 bases and J gave up 1 base, with 12 bases separating them. The CDR3 sequence is 15 residues long. CDR1 is GTSNPN, CDR2 SVGIG, per germline (reference sequence). CDR3 bases: TGTGCCTGGAGTAATCGAGGGGGTTCCTACAATGAGCAGTTCTTC. Protein: CAWSNRGGSYNEQFF.

The V call is TRBV12-3 or TRBV12-4, the J call TRBJ2-1; TRBD2 matches at 8 bases. J was trimmed by 15 bases and V by 6 bases; bases with no gene match: 10. CDR3 length: 12 residues. CDR3 loop: CASSWPGGRMFF. CDR3 in DNA: TGTGCCAGCAGCTGGCCGGGGGGGCGAATGTTCTTC.

Turning to this clone: At the DNA level, this CDR3 is encoded by other sequences in the same sample as well. The chain has TRBV2 and TRBJ2-1, with D unresolved. This CDR3 is 11 amino acids long. Germline values: CDR1 SNHLY, CDR2 FYNNEI. Deletions cut 4 bases from V and 4 bases from J, with 2 bases between. The CDR3 loop is CASSAYNEQFF. DNA of the CDR3: TGTGCCAGCAGTGCATACAATGAGCAGTTCTTC.

This chain uses TRBV6-6 with TRBJ1-5, with 7 positions matching TRBD1. The CDR3 has 17 residues. V dropped 5 bases and J dropped 0; count of bases not matched to a gene: 10. Germline CDR1 and CDR2: MNHNY and SVGAGI (reference sequence). DNA of the CDR3: TGTGCCAGCAGTCGGGGCCCGGGACAGAGTAGCAATCAGCCCCAGCATTTT. As protein: CASSRGPGQSSNQPQHF.

This chain joins TRBV18 and TRBJ2-7; 7 positions match TRBD1. The V segment lost 4 bases and the J segment 3 bases; nucleotides outside the gene matches: 3. This CDR3 is built from 13 residues. Per germline, CDR1 KGHSH and CDR2 LQKENI. The CDR3 DNA sequence: TGTGCCAGCTCACAGGGACAGCTCTACGAGCAGTACTTC. This encodes CASSQGQLYEQYF.

The rearrangement joins TRBV6-1 to TRBJ2-3, with 7 positions matching TRBD2. The CDR3 has 16 residues. Germline V gives CDR1 MNHNS, CDR2 SASEGT. V dropped 0 bases and J dropped 8; count of bases not matched to a gene: 11. The CDR3, as DNA: TGTGCCAGCAGTGAAGCTCATGAGACTAGCACGGGTACGCAGTATTTT. Translated: CASSEAHETSTGTQYF.

The chain carries TRBV12-3 or TRBV12-4 and TRBJ2-7, with a weak D call TRBD2 (6 bases). The CDR3 runs to 13 residues. Trimming cost V 0 bases and J 7 bases, with 10 bases left between them. The CDR3 here is CASSLAAGREQYF. CDR3 nucleotide sequence: TGTGCCAGCAGTTTAGCAGCGGGCAGGGAGCAGTACTTC.

This sequence joins TRBV18 and TRBJ1-5; D may be TRBD1 (6 bases). Germline loops: CDR1 KGHSH, CDR2 LQKENI. The CDR3 runs 15 residues. Trimming shortened V by 0 bases and J by 5 bases, and 11 bases separated the two germline ends. CDR3 sequence: CASSPPGGGDQPQHF. The CDR3 DNA sequence: TGTGCCAGCTCACCACCGGGGGGGGGCGATCAGCCCCAGCATTTT.

J is TRBJ2-5 and V is TRBV2; 11 bases map to TRBD1. The length of the CDR3 is 18 residues. Germline assignment: CDR1 SNHLY and CDR2 FYNNEI. V shed 1 base, J shed 5 bases, and the junction held 12 bases outside the gene matches. CDR3 in DNA: TGTGCCAGCAGTGAAGTTTGGGGGACAGGGGGTAGGTTGGAGACCCAGTACTTC. Its translation: CASSEVWGTGGRLETQYF.

V and J are TRBV5-1 and TRBJ2-1; 9 bases map to TRBD1. Trimming took 4 bases from V and 7 from J; bases not matched to a gene: 9. The germline CDR1 and CDR2 sequences are SGHRS and YFSETQ. This CDR3 contains 15 residues. The CDR3 region is CASSPSLQGANEQFF. The CDR3 DNA sequence: TGCGCCAGCAGCCCGTCCCTACAGGGGGCAAATGAGCAGTTCTTC. Supplemented by reference TRBV5-1 and TRBJ2-1, the full variable domain reads KAGVTQTPRYLIKTRGQQVTLSCSPISGHRSVSWYQQTPGQGLQFLFEYFSETQRNKGNFPGRFSGRQFSNSRSEMNVSTLELGDSALYLCASSPSLQGANEQFFGPGTRLTVL.

The V gene is TRBV5-6, the J gene TRBJ1-2; 7 bases are shared with TRBD1. J lost 3 bases, V lost 4 bases, and 3 bases had no gene match. The CDR3 is made up of 13 amino acids. Germline V gene sequence: CDR1 SGHDT, CDR2 YYEEEE. The CDR3 DNA reads TGTGCCAGCAGCCGTCAGGGGGACTATGGCTACACCTTC. Its translation: CASSRQGDYGYTF. Complete variable domain (other parts from reference TRBV5-6 and TRBJ1-2): DAGVTQSPTHLIKTRGQQVTLRCSPKSGHDTVSWYQQALGQGPQFIFQYYEEEERQRGNFPDRFSGHQFPNYSSELNVNALLLGDSALYLCASSRQGDYGYTFGSGTRLTVV.

This chain connects TRBV7-9 to TRBJ2-1; 11 bases are shared with TRBD2. Germline V gene data show CDR1 as SEHNR and CDR2 as FQNEAQ (reference sequence). The CDR3 consists of 17 residues. V trimming: 3 bases; J trimming: 6 bases; junction bases outside the gene matches: 10. The CDR3 sequence: CASSFPSSGRISNEQFF. The CDR3, as DNA: TGTGCCAGCAGCTTCCCGTCTAGCGGGAGGATTAGCAATGAGCAGTTCTTC.

This rearrangement joins TRBV28 to TRBJ1-3; D might be TRBD1 (5 bases). The CDR3 totals 15 residues. V shed 5 bases and J shed 0 bases, with 11 bases lying between them. Germline-derived CDR1 and CDR2 are MDHEN and SYDVKM. The CDR3 DNA sequence: TGTGCCAGCAGTAGGGGACTACCCTCTGGAAACACCATATATTTT. Its protein product is CASSRGLPSGNTIYF.

The rearrangement links TRBV28 to TRBJ1-1; 7 nucleotides match TRBD1. Germline loops: CDR1 MDHEN, CDR2 SYDVKM. The CDR3 is 14 amino acids. The J segment lost 6 bases and the V segment lost 6 bases, leaving 10 bases of the junction unmatched. CDR3 sequence reads: CASRPDRVFSEAFF. The CDR3 bases are TGTGCCAGCAGGCCCGACAGGGTCTTCTCTGAAGCTTTCTTT.

The CDR3 spells CASRRGGSSQETQYF. The CDR3 bases are TGTGCCAGCAGAAGGGGCGGGAGCAGCCAAGAGACCCAGTACTTC. V gene TRBV7-9 combines with J gene TRBJ2-5; 7 bases align to TRBD2. CDR1 is SEHNR, CDR2 FQNEAQ, per germline (reference sequence). CDR3 size: 15 residues. Losses at the gene ends were 6 bases for V and 1 base for J; bases not matched to a gene: 8.

The chain combines TRBV7-9 with TRBJ2-1; unclear D gene. The ends were cut back, 0 bases at V and 3 bases at J, with 6 bases in the middle. Germline lookup yields CDR1 SEHNR and CDR2 FQNEAQ (reference sequence). The CDR3 length is 14 residues. CDR3 sequence (DNA): TGTGCCAGCAGCTTAGCGGCAGGCTACAATGAGCAGTTCTTC. This sequence encodes CASSLAAGYNEQFF. Combining the CDR3 with reference TRBV7-9 and TRBJ2-1 gives the whole variable domain DTGVSQNPRHKITKRGQNVTFRCDPISEHNRLYWYRQTLGQGPEFLTYFQNEAQLEKSRLLSDRFSAERPKGSFSTLEIQRTEQGDSAMYLCASSLAAGYNEQFFGPGTRLTVL.

The chain is built from TRBV6-5 and TRBJ1-1; D remains ambiguous. The CDR3 has 16 residues. Germline loops: CDR1 MNHEY, CDR2 SVGAGI. V gave up 4 bases and J gave up 4 bases, with 19 bases separating them. CDR3 protein: CASSSSRSPYTTEAFF. CDR3 nucleotides: TGTGCCAGCAGTTCTTCTAGGTCCCCTTACACCACTGAAGCTTTCTTT.

This sequence joins TRBV5-4 and TRBJ1-3, with TRBD1 as a possible D gene (5 bases). Trimming removed 0 bases at V and 4 bases at J, with 14 bases between. This CDR3 has 16 residues. Germline CDR1 reads SGHNT; CDR2 reads YYREEE (reference sequence). The CDR3 sequence is CASSLVGQGLGNTIYF. The CDR3 DNA reads TGTGCCAGCAGCTTGGTAGGGCAGGGCCTAGGAAACACCATATATTTT.